One sample yielded the 29 T cell receptor beta chains listed below, sequenced in a study of blood T cell repertoires in COVID-19. Only in-frame clones appear in the TCRdb table, and some are missing; sequencing was by immunoSEQ multiplex PCR. The table records roughly 32,000 clones, 65% to 90% of them present only once. The source material was peripheral blood. The origin of the receptors is an elderly woman with active or convalescent COVID-19.

This chain connects TRBV29-1 to TRBJ2-7; possibly TRBD2 for D (6 bases). Germline V CDR1 and CDR2: SQVTM, ANQGSEA. Trimming took 7 bases from V and 4 from J, leaving 14 bases between them. This CDR3 is built from 12 residues. CDR3: CSGSSGRYEQYF. CDR3 bases: TGCAGCGGCTCATCAGGGAGGTACGAGCAGTACTTC.

The rearrangement links TRBV2 to TRBJ1-2; 9 bases align to TRBD1. The length of the CDR3 is 15 residues. Germline lookup yields CDR1 SNHLY and CDR2 FYNNEI. Germline trimming cut 7 bases from V and 4 bases from J; bases unmatched to any gene: 10. CDR3 DNA: TGTGCCAGCACCCTGGGACAGGGTGTGATCTATGGCTACACCTTC. Protein sequence: CASTLGQGVIYGYTF.

The chain employs TRBV5-1 and TRBJ2-3; TRBD1 matches at 10 bases. Trimming took 1 base from V and 5 from J; bases not matched to a gene: 4. The CDR3 extends over 15 amino acids. The germline CDR1 and CDR2 sequences are SGHRS and YFSETQ. The CDR3 loop reads CASSLMGTGVDTQYF. The CDR3 coding sequence is TGCGCCAGCAGCTTGATGGGGACAGGGGTAGATACGCAGTATTTT.

The genes are TRBV4-1 and TRBJ1-2; 7 bases fit TRBD1. The CDR3 extends over 13 amino acids. V lost 3 bases, J lost 3 bases, and 1 base stayed unmatched. Per the germline V gene, CDR1 is MGHRA and CDR2 is YSYEKL. The CDR3 coding sequence is TGCGCCAGCAGCCAGGGGACAGACTATGGCTACACCTTC. Its translation: CASSQGTDYGYTF.

The chain couples TRBV10-2 to TRBJ2-1, with TRBD2 identical over 13 bases. Germline CDR1 WSHSY, CDR2 SAAADI. The CDR3 is 18 residues long. Trimming removed 5 bases from V and 0 bases from J; junction bases left unmatched: 7. The CDR3 DNA reads as TGCGCCAGCAGTCCACTAGCGGGAGGGCCAGGCTCCTACAATGAGCAGTTCTTC. Protein: CASSPLAGGPGSYNEQFF.

This rearrangement joins TRBV5-1 to TRBJ2-2; TRBD1 agrees at 7 bases. CDR1 and CDR2 (germline): SGHRS, YFSETQ. This CDR3 is 14 amino acids long. V gave up 4 bases and J gave up 4 bases; unmatched junction bases: 4. CDR3 amino acids: CASSGAGGTGELFF. The CDR3 DNA follows: TGCGCCAGCAGCGGAGCAGGGGGCACCGGGGAGCTGTTTTTT. Looking up the rest from reference TRBV5-1 and TRBJ2-2 gives the full variable domain: KAGVTQTPRYLIKTRGQQVTLSCSPISGHRSVSWYQQTPGQGLQFLFEYFSETQRNKGNFPGRFSGRQFSNSRSEMNVSTLELGDSALYLCASSGAGGTGELFFGEGSRLTVL.

The chain joins TRBV7-2 to TRBJ2-2; 9 bases line up with TRBD2. Germline CDR1 and CDR2: SGHTA and FQGNSA. With V trimmed by 5 bases and J by 4 bases, 11 bases remained unmatched. This CDR3 spans 17 amino acids. The CDR3 region is CASSHSSGRSITGELFF. The CDR3 nucleotides are TGTGCCAGCAGCCACAGTAGCGGGAGAAGTATCACCGGGGAGCTGTTTTTT.

To note about this clone: Other DNA sequences of this sample code for an identical CDR3. The rearrangement uses TRBV3-1 (or the pseudogene TRBV3-2) and TRBJ2-7; maybe TRBD2 (6 bases). The germline V gene has CDR1 LGHDT and CDR2 YNNKEL (reference sequence). This CDR3 spans 13 amino acids. Deletions cut 1 base from V and 3 bases from J, with 7 bases between. The CDR3 bases are TGTGCCAGCAGCCAAGCCGGGGGCTACGAGCAGTACTTC. Its protein product is CASSQAGGYEQYF.

The CDR3, as DNA: TGCGCCAGCAGCGCAAGGACTAGCGGAAAAAATGTGGAGACCCAGTACTTC. Its protein product is CASSARTSGKNVETQYF. The chain employs TRBV5-1 and TRBJ2-5; 10 nucleotides line up with TRBD2. The germline V gene has CDR1 SGHRS and CDR2 YFSETQ. With V trimmed by 4 bases and J by 5 bases, 14 bases remained unmatched. This CDR3 region has 17 residues. The full variable domain, rest sourced from reference TRBV5-1 and TRBJ2-5, is KAGVTQTPRYLIKTRGQQVTLSCSPISGHRSVSWYQQTPGQGLQFLFEYFSETQRNKGNFPGRFSGRQFSNSRSEMNVSTLELGDSALYLCASSARTSGKNVETQYFGPGTRLLVL.

This clone was seen a handful of times. V usage is TRBV2 and J usage is TRBJ1-6; weak D call: TRBD1 (5 bases). The V and J ends lost 4 bases and 9 bases respectively, with 10 bases between them. The germline gives CDR1 SNHLY, CDR2 FYNNEI. There are 13 residues in the CDR3. CDR3 in amino acids: CASSAEGRSPLHF. The CDR3 nucleotides read TGTGCCAGCAGTGCGGAGGGGCGTTCACCCCTCCACTTT.

The chain carries TRBV18 and TRBJ2-1; 11 nucleotides agree with TRBD1. CDR1 and CDR2 from the germline V gene are KGHSH and LQKENI. Trimming cost V 5 bases and J 3 bases; bases outside gene matches: 3. The length of the CDR3 is 15 residues. The CDR3 loop reads CASSTGTGGYNEQFF. The CDR3 region has the DNA TGTGCCAGCTCAACCGGGACAGGGGGCTACAATGAGCAGTTCTTC.

This rearrangement joins TRBV7-2 to TRBJ2-7; D is perhaps TRBD1 (6 bases). Germline CDR1 is SGHTA and CDR2 is FQGNSA. CDR3 length: 14 residues. V was clipped by 3 bases and J by 1 base, with 10 bases between them. CDR3 in amino acids: CASSFMGQSYEQYF. The DNA for the CDR3 is TGTGCCAGCAGCTTCATGGGACAATCCTACGAGCAGTACTTC. Supplemented by reference TRBV7-2 and TRBJ2-7, the full variable domain reads GAGVSQSPSNKVTEKGKDVELRCDPISGHTALYWYRQSLGQGLEFLIYFQGNSAPDKSGLPSDRFSAERTGGSVSTLTIQRTQQEDSAVYLCASSFMGQSYEQYFGPGTRLTVT.

The rearrangement uses TRBV7-2 and TRBJ1-5, with D hard to call. V lost 2 bases to trimming and J lost 4 bases, with 15 bases between them. Germline-derived CDR1 and CDR2 are SGHTA and FQGNSA. The CDR3 sequence is 16 residues long. CDR3 region: CASSLQPGLNNQPQHF. Here the CDR3 DNA reads TGTGCCAGCAGCTTACAACCCGGACTAAATAATCAGCCCCAGCATTTT.

V gene TRBV9 combines with J gene TRBJ2-7; TRBD1 matches at 7 bases. There are 16 residues in the CDR3. With 0 bases clipped from V and 6 bases from J, the junction kept 12 bases outside the gene matches. Germline CDR1 reads SGDLS; CDR2 reads YYNGEE. CDR3 coding DNA: TGTGCCAGCAGCGTAGCTATTGGGCAGGGGGATTCCGAGCAGTACTTC. Amino acid sequence: CASSVAIGQGDSEQYF.

This chain joins TRBV7-2 and TRBJ2-1; TRBD2 aligns across 7 bases. V was pared by 6 bases and J by 8 bases, with 10 bases of the junction left unmatched. Per germline, CDR1 SGHTA and CDR2 FQGNSA. The CDR3 length is 14 residues. In DNA, the CDR3 is TGTGCCAGCAGGCGGGAGCGGGGTTTCCATGAGCAGTTCTTC. Residues: CASRRERGFHEQFF.

J is TRBJ2-7 and V is TRBV25-1; D gene ambiguous. The ends were cut back, 6 bases at V and 1 base at J, with 10 bases in the middle. Germline assignment: CDR1 MGHDK and CDR2 SYGVNS. This CDR3 spans 13 amino acids. CDR3 amino acids: CASRGSGSYEQYF. The CDR3 DNA reads TGTGCCAGCAGAGGCTCCGGGTCCTACGAGCAGTACTTC.

This chain links TRBV18 with TRBJ1-5, with TRBD1 matching 7 bases. In germline, CDR1 is KGHSH, CDR2 LQKENI. The CDR3 has 15 residues. J lost 7 bases, V lost 3 bases, and 9 bases had no gene match. CDR3 loop: CASSPWTGGWQPQHF. The CDR3 DNA sequence: TGTGCCAGCTCACCGTGGACAGGAGGTTGGCAGCCCCAGCATTTT.

The V call is TRBV20-1, the J call TRBJ2-7; 7 positions match TRBD1. This CDR3 contains 11 residues. Germline V CDR1 and CDR2: DFQATT, SNEGSKA (reference sequence). V shed 2 bases, J shed 6 bases, and the junction held 1 base outside the gene matches. The DNA of the CDR3 is TGCAGTGCTAGAACAGGGGTCGAGCAGTACTTC. Translated: CSARTGVEQYF.

The V call is TRBV28, the J call TRBJ2-7; 8 nucleotides line up with TRBD1. CDR3 size: 15 residues. Looked up from germline, CDR1 is MDHEN and CDR2 is SYDVKM. V shed 2 bases and J 4 bases; nucleotides not matched to a gene: 7. CDR3 protein: CASSLIARGRYEQYF. The CDR3 DNA reads as TGTGCCAGCAGTTTAATAGCCAGGGGGCGATACGAGCAGTACTTC.

Only a few counts were recorded for this clone. The chain carries TRBV28 and TRBJ2-7, with D possibly being TRBD2 (5 bases). Germline CDR1 MDHEN, CDR2 SYDVKM. Trimming left V 7 bases short and J 6 bases short, with 19 bases between. CDR3 size: 14 residues. CDR3 sequence: CASTPGVGGIEQYF. CDR3 bases: TGTGCCAGCACCCCCGGGGTAGGCGGTATCGAGCAGTACTTC.

The chain uses TRBV6-2 or TRBV6-3 and TRBJ2-5, with 7 bases lining up with TRBD2. Looked up from germline, CDR1 is MNHEY and CDR2 is SVGEGT. The CDR3 is 14 amino acids. The junction had 5 bases not matched to a gene; V was cut back by 2 bases and J by 5 bases. The CDR3 reads CASSYRLAGETQYF. Here the CDR3 DNA reads TGTGCCAGCAGTTACAGACTAGCAGGGGAGACCCAGTACTTC.

Here the CDR3 DNA reads TGTGCCAGCAGTGGGGAGGCTATACCCATCTACGAGCAGTACTTC. Its protein product is CASSGEAIPIYEQYF. The genes are TRBV2 and TRBJ2-7, with a tentative D call TRBD2 (6 bases). V was trimmed by 4 bases and J by 3 bases, leaving 16 bases between them. The CDR3 length is 15 residues. The V gene's germline CDR1 is SNHLY and CDR2 FYNNEI.

The table lists this clone with a count of one. This chain links TRBV9 with TRBJ2-1, with 12 nucleotides matching TRBD2. CDR3 length equals 15 residues. Germline CDR1 reads SGDLS; CDR2 reads YYNGEE. The V gene end was trimmed by 3 bases and the J gene end by 3 bases; junction bases not matched to a gene: 1. CDR3 sequence (DNA): TGTGCCAGCAGCGGGGGACTAGCGGGCTACAATGAGCAGTTCTTC. Translated: CASSGGLAGYNEQFF. The variable domain in full, completed from reference TRBV9 and TRBJ2-1, reads DSGVTQTPKHLITATGQRVTLRCSPRSGDLSVYWYQQSLDQGLQFLIQYYNGEERAKGNILERFSAQQFPDLHSELNLSSLELGDSALYFCASSGGLAGYNEQFFGPGTRLTVL.

This chain links TRBV5-1 with TRBJ1-1; TRBD1 might be the D (5 bases). The CDR3 is made up of 14 amino acids. Trimming shortened V by 4 bases and J by 0 bases, and 10 bases separated the two germline ends. Germline lookup yields CDR1 SGHRS and CDR2 YFSETQ. The CDR3 nucleotides are TGCGCCAGCAGCCTATTGACAGTGAACACTGAAGCTTTCTTT. This translates into CASSLLTVNTEAFF.

V gene TRBV6-1 combines with J gene TRBJ1-6, with no clear D. Germline assignment: CDR1 MNHNS and CDR2 SASEGT. V lost 2 bases and J 7 bases, leaving 9 bases between the germline ends. CDR3 length equals 14 residues. In nucleotides, the CDR3 is TGTGCCAGCAGTGAACTGGCTAGAAATTCACCCCTCCACTTT. It codes for CASSELARNSPLHF.

The V gene is TRBV11-3, the J gene TRBJ2-6; TRBD1 agrees at 9 bases. The V segment lost 3 bases and the J segment 0 bases; nucleotides outside the gene matches: 6. The CDR3 spans 18 residues. Germline V CDR1 and CDR2: SGHNT, YENEEA. CDR3 in DNA: TGTGCCAGCAGCTTCACCGGGACAGGGACCTCTGGGGCCAACGTCCTGACTTTC. Encoded protein: CASSFTGTGTSGANVLTF.

The rearrangement links TRBV18 to TRBJ2-7; 7 bases align to TRBD1. The V gene's germline CDR1 is KGHSH and CDR2 LQKENI. This CDR3 contains 16 residues. J gave up 4 bases and V 3 bases, and 12 bases lay outside the gene matches. DNA for the CDR3: TGTGCCAGCTCACCTCTGGGGGCTAACAGGGGATACGAGCAGTACTTC. The encoded protein is CASSPLGANRGYEQYF.

The count of this clone is one. This chain joins TRBV30 and TRBJ2-2; 8 nucleotides line up with TRBD1. V was clipped by 0 bases and J by 3 bases; unmatched bases: 6. There are 16 residues in the CDR3. Germline assignment: CDR1 GTSNPN and CDR2 SVGIG (reference sequence). CDR3: CAWSVLGQGDTGELFF. The DNA of the CDR3 is TGTGCCTGGAGTGTATTAGGACAGGGAGACACCGGGGAGCTGTTTTTT.

The J gene is TRBJ1-2, the V gene TRBV5-8; D perhaps matches TRBD1 (6 bases). This CDR3 comprises 18 residues. V shed 4 bases and J shed 1 base, with 23 bases lying between them. Germline V gene sequence: CDR1 SGHTS, CDR2 YDEGEE. CDR3 nucleotide sequence: TGTGCCAGCAGCCATCGGTATCCAGGGGAACGATATAACTATGGCTACACCTTC. It yields the protein CASSHRYPGERYNYGYTF.